Presented here are 4 T cell receptor beta chains from one specimen sequenced in a study of T cells in localized non-small cell lung cancer. Sequenced by immunoSEQ multiplex PCR; TCRdb stores in-frame clones only, minus some. The data hold about 59,000 clones, with about 89% observed a single time. The input for sequencing was peripheral blood, taken before any cancer treatment. The receptors were sampled from a man aged 40-75 years with stage I lung adenocarcinoma.

The chain combines TRBV7-9 with TRBJ2-7, with D possibly matching TRBD1 (6 bases). This CDR3 contains 19 residues. The germline CDR1 and CDR2 sequences are SEHNR and FQNEAQ (reference sequence). Trimming stripped 5 bases from V and 3 bases from J, with 29 bases between. The CDR3 region is CASSPTTGTSRDSFYEQYF. CDR3 coding DNA: TGTGCCAGCAGCCCCACCACCGGGACAAGCCGGGATTCGTTCTACGAGCAGTACTTC.

This chain joins TRBV12-5 and TRBJ2-1; perhaps TRBD1 as D (5 bases). CDR1 and CDR2 (germline): LGHNT, FRNRAP. CDR3 length: 15 residues. The ends were cut back, 2 bases at V and 8 bases at J, with 16 bases in the middle. CDR3 amino acids: CASGLISGPHDEQFF. The CDR3 DNA sequence: TGTGCTAGTGGTTTGATTTCAGGGCCCCACGATGAGCAGTTCTTC.

The chain employs TRBV18 and TRBJ2-7; no clear D gene. Germline CDR1 KGHSH, CDR2 LQKENI. With 2 bases removed from V and 2 bases from J, the gap between germline ends came to 10 bases. CDR3 length: 14 amino acids. The CDR3 spells CASSPGVPPYEQYF. CDR3 DNA sequence: TGTGCCAGCTCACCAGGGGTACCTCCCTACGAGCAGTACTTC.

The chain links TRBV6-5 to TRBJ2-7; 7 nucleotides agree with TRBD2. This CDR3 region has 15 residues. Germline values: CDR1 MNHEY, CDR2 SVGAGI. Germline trimming cut 6 bases from V and 2 bases from J; bases unmatched to any gene: 10. The CDR3 nucleotides read TGTGCCAGCAGACGTACTAGCGACCCGACCTACGAGCAGTACTTC. Its translation: CASRRTSDPTYEQYF.